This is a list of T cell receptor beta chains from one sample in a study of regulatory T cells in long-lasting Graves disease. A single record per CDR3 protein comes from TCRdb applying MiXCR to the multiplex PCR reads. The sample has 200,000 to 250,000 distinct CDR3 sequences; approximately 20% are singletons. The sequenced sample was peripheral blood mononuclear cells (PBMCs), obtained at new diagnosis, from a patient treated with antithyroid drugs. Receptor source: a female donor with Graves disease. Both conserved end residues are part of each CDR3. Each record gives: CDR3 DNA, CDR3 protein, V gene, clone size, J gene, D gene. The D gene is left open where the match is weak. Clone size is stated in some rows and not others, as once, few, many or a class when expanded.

CDR3 DNA: TGCGCCAGCAGCCAAGGCCGGGACAGAGTACTAGCGGGGGACTACGAGCAGTACTTC
CDR3 protein: CASSQGRDRVLAGDYEQYF
V gene: TRBV4-1
clone size: few
J gene: TRBJ2-7
D gene: TRBD2

CDR3 DNA: TGTGCCAGCAGTATACTAGCGGGAGGAAATGATGAGCAGTTCTTC
CDR3 protein: CASSILAGGNDEQFF
V gene: TRBV2
clone size: many
J gene: TRBJ2-1
D gene: TRBD2

CDR3 DNA: TGTGCCAGCAGACGGGGACTAGCGGGAAGTAAAGCAGATACGCAGTATTTT
CDR3 protein: CASRRGLAGSKADTQYF
V gene: TRBV2
clone size: many
J gene: TRBJ2-3
D gene: TRBD2

CDR3 DNA: TGTGCCAGCAGTGAAGAAATGGGATCGCAGCCCCAGCATTTT
CDR3 protein: CASSEEMGSQPQHF
V gene: TRBV2
clone size: -
J gene: TRBJ1-5
D gene: -

CDR3 DNA: TGTGCCAGCAGCGTATTAATCGCGGGAAGTGAAGCTTTCTTT
CDR3 protein: CASSVLIAGSEAFF
V gene: TRBV9
clone size: many
J gene: TRBJ1-1
D gene: -

CDR3 DNA: TGTGCCAGCAGCTTAACTGGAGGCCCCCTCGATGAGCAGTTCTTC
CDR3 protein: CASSLTGGPLDEQFF
V gene: TRBV11-3
clone size: many
J gene: TRBJ2-1
D gene: -

CDR3 DNA: TGTGCCAGCAGCGACATGGTTCGGCAGGCTGAAGCTTTCTTT
CDR3 protein: CASSDMVRQAEAFF
V gene: TRBV7-9
clone size: -
J gene: TRBJ1-1
D gene: -

CDR3 DNA: TGTGCCAGCAGCGTAGCTGAGGCCGGGAGGGGAAACACCATATATTTT
CDR3 protein: CASSVAEAGRGNTIYF
V gene: TRBV9
clone size: many
J gene: TRBJ1-3
D gene: -

CDR3 DNA: TGTGCCACCAGTGAAGGGTCCTGGGAGGGCCAGCCCCAGCATTTT
CDR3 protein: CATSEGSWEGQPQHF
V gene: TRBV24-1
clone size: few
J gene: TRBJ1-5
D gene: -

CDR3 DNA: TGCAGTGCTAGAGATGGCCCAGGGTCGTATTCCGCCATATATTTT
CDR3 protein: CSARDGPGSYSAIYF
V gene: TRBV20-1
clone size: many
J gene: TRBJ1-3
D gene: -

CDR3 DNA: TGTGCCAGCAGCCAAGTAACGGCTACGACACTGTACTTC
CDR3 protein: CASSQVTATTLYF
V gene: TRBV14
clone size: -
J gene: TRBJ2-7
D gene: -

CDR3 DNA: TGCGCCAGCAGCTTGGCCCCGGCGGGTCTCAACAAAAAAGAGACCCAGTACTTC
CDR3 protein: CASSLAPAGLNKKETQYF
V gene: TRBV5-1
clone size: few
J gene: TRBJ2-5
D gene: -

CDR3 DNA: TGTGCCAGCAGCGGTACGCGGGAGTCCTACGAGCAGTACTTC
CDR3 protein: CASSGTRESYEQYF
V gene: TRBV9
clone size: -
J gene: TRBJ2-7
D gene: TRBD2

CDR3 DNA: TGTGCCAGCAGTGATGGACTAGCCCTATACAATGAGCAGTTCTTC
CDR3 protein: CASSDGLALYNEQFF
V gene: TRBV2
clone size: many
J gene: TRBJ2-1
D gene: TRBD2

CDR3 DNA: TGTGCCAGCAGTCCGACAGGGGTTCCTGAAAAACTGTTTTTT
CDR3 protein: CASSPTGVPEKLFF
V gene: TRBV11-2
clone size: many
J gene: TRBJ1-4
D gene: TRBD1

CDR3 DNA: TGCAGTGCAGCTGGCCCAGAGACCCAGTACTTC
CDR3 protein: CSAAGPETQYF
V gene: TRBV20-1
clone size: many
J gene: TRBJ2-5
D gene: -

CDR3 DNA: TGTGCCAGCAGCTCCACCGGGGGAGAACTCAATCAGCCCCAGCATTTT
CDR3 protein: CASSSTGGELNQPQHF
V gene: TRBV5-5
clone size: -
J gene: TRBJ1-5
D gene: -

CDR3 DNA: TGTGCCAGCAGCTTAGAAATAGGGGGCGCCTACACCATATATTTT
CDR3 protein: CASSLEIGGAYTIYF
V gene: TRBV7-2
clone size: few
J gene: TRBJ1-3
D gene: TRBD1

CDR3 DNA: TGCAGCGCTCAGACAGGGAACACCGGGGAGCTGTTTTTT
CDR3 protein: CSAQTGNTGELFF
V gene: TRBV29-1
clone size: many
J gene: TRBJ2-2
D gene: -

CDR3 DNA: TGTGCCAGCCATAGCGGGAGTGAAGGAGAGACCCAGTACTTC
CDR3 protein: CASHSGSEGETQYF
V gene: TRBV27
clone size: -
J gene: TRBJ2-5
D gene: TRBD2

CDR3 DNA: TGCGCCAGCAGCCAAAGCCTAGGGAACGTAGGAGAGACCCAGTACTTC
CDR3 protein: CASSQSLGNVGETQYF
V gene: TRBV4-3
clone size: many
J gene: TRBJ2-5
D gene: -

CDR3 DNA: TGTGCCAGTAGTATCGTGGACACTGAAGCTTTCTTT
CDR3 protein: CASSIVDTEAFF
V gene: TRBV19
clone size: many
J gene: TRBJ1-1
D gene: -

CDR3 DNA: TGTGCCAGCAGCTTAGATTCTAGCTCAGATACGCAGTATTTT
CDR3 protein: CASSLDSSSDTQYF
V gene: TRBV11-3
clone size: -
J gene: TRBJ2-3
D gene: -

CDR3 DNA: TGTGCCATCACCGGGACTAGCCCGGGAGGGACCCGCTACGAGCAGTACTTC
CDR3 protein: CAITGTSPGGTRYEQYF
V gene: TRBV10-3
clone size: many
J gene: TRBJ2-7
D gene: TRBD2

CDR3 DNA: TGTGCCAGCAGCTTATTAGCACAATCGAACACTGAAGCTTTCTTT
CDR3 protein: CASSLLAQSNTEAFF
V gene: TRBV7-2
clone size: many
J gene: TRBJ1-1
D gene: -

CDR3 DNA: TGTGCCAGCAGACCCTCGGGGTCCTATGGCTACACCTTC
CDR3 protein: CASRPSGSYGYTF
V gene: TRBV12-3/TRBV12-4
clone size: -
J gene: TRBJ1-2
D gene: -

CDR3 DNA: TGTGCCAGCAGCTCTACCCGGGACGGTGGCTCTGGGGCCAACGTCCTGACTTTC
CDR3 protein: CASSSTRDGGSGANVLTF
V gene: TRBV7-9
clone size: many
J gene: TRBJ2-6
D gene: -

CDR3 DNA: TGCGCCAGCAGCTTGGCCCAGGGCGGGTCACCCCTCCACTTT
CDR3 protein: CASSLAQGGSPLHF
V gene: TRBV5-1
clone size: many
J gene: TRBJ1-6
D gene: -

CDR3 DNA: TGTGCCAGCAGTTACTCGATATCAGGGAGGGGGAACACTGAAGCTTTCTTT
CDR3 protein: CASSYSISGRGNTEAFF
V gene: TRBV6-5
clone size: many
J gene: TRBJ1-1
D gene: -

CDR3 DNA: TGTGCCAGCAGCCAGCGACCGAGGAACACCGAAGCTTTCTTT
CDR3 protein: CASSQRPRNTEAFF
V gene: TRBV11-1
clone size: once
J gene: TRBJ1-1
D gene: -

CDR3 DNA: TGTGCCAGCAGCCAAGATAAAACTAGCGGAGGGGCCCAAGAGACCCAGTACTTC
CDR3 protein: CASSQDKTSGGAQETQYF
V gene: TRBV3-1
clone size: many
J gene: TRBJ2-5
D gene: TRBD2

CDR3 DNA: TGTGCCAGCAGCCAATACACGGCCTCCGTGACAGGGGGTGAGCAGTTCTTC
CDR3 protein: CASSQYTASVTGGEQFF
V gene: TRBV16
clone size: -
J gene: TRBJ2-1
D gene: TRBD1

CDR3 DNA: TGTGCCAGCAGCTTGGAGGGATTTGGAAACATTCAGTACTTC
CDR3 protein: CASSLEGFGNIQYF
V gene: TRBV5-8
clone size: -
J gene: TRBJ2-4
D gene: -

CDR3 DNA: TGTGCCAGCAGAGCCCTGGGTCGGTCCTACGAGCAGTACTTC
CDR3 protein: CASRALGRSYEQYF
V gene: TRBV3-1
clone size: many
J gene: TRBJ2-7
D gene: -

CDR3 DNA: TGTGCCAGGCTTTCAGGGGTTGGCTACACCTTC
CDR3 protein: CARLSGVGYTF
V gene: TRBV2
clone size: many
J gene: TRBJ1-2
D gene: -

CDR3 DNA: TGTGCCAGCTCATCGTGGACGGGGGAGAACACCGGGGAGCTGTTTTTT
CDR3 protein: CASSSWTGENTGELFF
V gene: TRBV18
clone size: many
J gene: TRBJ2-2
D gene: -

CDR3 DNA: TGTGCCAGCAGCTTAGCTGTATACGAGCAGTACTTC
CDR3 protein: CASSLAVYEQYF
V gene: TRBV7-8
clone size: many
J gene: TRBJ2-7
D gene: -

CDR3 DNA: TGCGCCAGCAGCCAAGAAGACAGGGAGGTTCGGTTCTTC
CDR3 protein: CASSQEDREVRFF
V gene: TRBV4-1
clone size: -
J gene: TRBJ2-1
D gene: -

CDR3 DNA: TGTGCCAGCAGGTTTGGGGGGGGGAACACTGAAGCTTTCTTT
CDR3 protein: CASRFGGGNTEAFF
V gene: TRBV7-3
clone size: -
J gene: TRBJ1-1
D gene: -

CDR3 DNA: TGTGCCAGCGAAACGGGTGGACTCAATGAGCAGTTCTTC
CDR3 protein: CASETGGLNEQFF
V gene: TRBV2
clone size: many
J gene: TRBJ2-1
D gene: -

CDR3 DNA: TGTGCCAGCAGTTTCCAGGTTAACTATGGCTACACCTTC
CDR3 protein: CASSFQVNYGYTF
V gene: TRBV27
clone size: -
J gene: TRBJ1-2
D gene: -

CDR3 DNA: TGTGCCAGCAGTTCATTTCTTAGCGGGAGCGAGACCGGGGAGCTGTTTTTT
CDR3 protein: CASSSFLSGSETGELFF
V gene: TRBV27
clone size: many
J gene: TRBJ2-2
D gene: TRBD2

CDR3 DNA: TGTGCCAGTAGTCTCTGGACAGACACTAATGAAAAACTGTTTTTT
CDR3 protein: CASSLWTDTNEKLFF
V gene: TRBV19
clone size: many
J gene: TRBJ1-4
D gene: -

CDR3 DNA: TGTGCCATCAGTGAATCCACCGGGACAGGGTATGGCTACACCTTC
CDR3 protein: CAISESTGTGYGYTF
V gene: TRBV10-3
clone size: many
J gene: TRBJ1-2
D gene: TRBD1